The 9 T cell receptor beta chains below come from one sample, sequenced in a study of pediatric ulcerative colitis. The rectum was sampled with one to two pinch biopsies at colonoscopy. Some clones are missing from TCRdb's copy, which holds only in-frame ones; the method was immunoSEQ multiplex PCR. This table holds about 36,000 clones, 60% to 75% found once. The sequenced material came from gut tissue. The receptor set was obtained from a boy between 10 and 17 years old with moderate ulcerative colitis.

The rearrangement links TRBV28 to TRBJ1-5; D gene uncertain. This CDR3 contains 12 residues. V shed 3 bases and J shed 7 bases, with 7 bases lying between them. Germline loops: CDR1 MDHEN, CDR2 SYDVKM. The CDR3 DNA follows: TGTGCCAGCAGTTTTGGCTTGCAGCCCCAGCATTTT. This sequence encodes CASSFGLQPQHF.

J is TRBJ2-7 and V is TRBV5-4; TRBD2 aligns across 9 bases. This CDR3 has 16 amino acids. Germline trimming cut 1 base from V and 7 bases from J; bases unmatched to any gene: 12. CDR1 and CDR2 (germline): SGHNT, YYREEE (reference sequence). The CDR3 protein is CASSLYYSGSNREQYF. CDR3 bases: TGTGCCAGCAGCTTGTACTATAGCGGGAGCAATAGAGAGCAGTACTTC. Complete variable domain (other parts from reference TRBV5-4 and TRBJ2-7): ETGVTQSPTHLIKTRGQQVTLRCSSQSGHNTVSWYQQALGQGPQFIFQYYREEENGRGNFPPRFSGLQFPNYSSELNVNALELDDSALYLCASSLYYSGSNREQYFGPGTRLTVT.

This clone has only a few counts. The CDR3 DNA sequence: TGCGCCAGCAGCCAACAACAGGGAGATGAGCAGTTCTTC. This sequence encodes CASSQQQGDEQFF. The chain is built from TRBV4-1 and TRBJ2-1, with TRBD1 as a possible D gene (6 bases). The ends were cut back, 2 bases at V and 8 bases at J, with 10 bases in the middle. This CDR3 has 13 residues. The V gene's germline CDR1 is MGHRA and CDR2 YSYEKL.

V is TRBV7-8 and J is TRBJ2-7; 8 bases fit TRBD2. Germline loops: CDR1 SGHVS, CDR2 FQNEAQ. V shed 5 bases, J shed 3 bases, and the junction held 12 bases outside the gene matches. This CDR3 is 16 amino acids long. Written as DNA, the CDR3 is TGTGCCAGCAGCATCAAATTCCGGGGGGGCGTCTACGAGCAGTACTTC. Translation: CASSIKFRGGVYEQYF.

The gene calls are TRBV4-2 and TRBJ2-3; D remains unclear. V was clipped by 0 bases and J by 2 bases, with 9 bases between them. The germline V gene encodes CDR1 LGHNA and CDR2 YNFKEQ. CDR3 length: 15 residues. The chain's CDR3 is CASSQDPAATDTQYF. CDR3 DNA: TGTGCCAGCAGCCAAGATCCCGCGGCCACAGATACGCAGTATTTT.

This sequence joins TRBV29-1 and TRBJ2-5; D possibly corresponds to TRBD2 (7 bases). Per the germline V gene, CDR1 is SQVTM and CDR2 is ANQGSEA. The CDR3 has 13 residues. Trimming left V 5 bases short and J 5 bases short, with 15 bases between. Here the CDR3 DNA reads TGCAGCGTTTTGTCGTGGGGGGGCGAGACCCAGTACTTC. This gives the protein CSVLSWGGETQYF.

The chain combines TRBV12-5 with TRBJ2-5; 11 bases match TRBD1. From germline, CDR1 is LGHNT and CDR2 FRNRAP. V was pared by 1 base and J by 4 bases, with 8 bases of the junction left unmatched. The CDR3 runs to 17 residues. This CDR3 is CASGLGTWTGGGETQYF. The CDR3 DNA follows: TGTGCTAGTGGTTTGGGAACATGGACAGGGGGCGGAGAGACCCAGTACTTC. Using reference TRBV12-5 and TRBJ2-5 for the parts outside the CDR3, the full variable domain is DARVTQTPRHKVTEMGQEVTMRCQPILGHNTVFWYRQTMMQGLELLAYFRNRAPLDDSGMPKDRFSAEMPDATLATLKIQPSEPRDSAVYFCASGLGTWTGGGETQYFGPGTRLLVL.

This sequence joins TRBV11-2 and TRBJ1-4; D remains ambiguous. This CDR3 contains 14 residues. V shed 1 base and J shed 8 bases, with 11 bases lying between them. Germline values: CDR1 SGHAT, CDR2 FQNNGV. The CDR3 here is CASSLGTWVEKLFF. The CDR3 DNA reads TGTGCCAGCAGCTTAGGGACCTGGGTAGAAAAACTGTTTTTT.

The chain combines TRBV5-6 with TRBJ1-5, with 7 bases aligning to TRBD1. The CDR3 consists of 16 residues. Germline CDR1 and CDR2: SGHDT and YYEEEE. V trimming: 3 bases; J trimming: 9 bases; junction bases outside the gene matches: 15. CDR3 in amino acids: CASSSRTGHGQGPQHF. The DNA of the CDR3 is TGTGCCAGCAGCTCTCGGACAGGCCACGGTCAGGGGCCCCAGCATTTT.